This T cell receptor beta chain emerged from a study of control samples from healthy donors and cancer patients. Germline lookup yields CDR1 MNHEY and CDR2 SMNVEV (reference sequence). Trimming left V 5 bases short and J 2 bases short, with 18 bases between. The CDR3 covers 17 residues. TCRdb's copy holds only in-frame clones and misses some; the assay was immunoSEQ multiplex PCR. The profile shows around 51,000 clones, approximately 91% of them singletons. The source of this sequence is a man aged 45-60 years with head and neck cancer. The gene calls are TRBV27 and TRBJ2-2, with D maybe TRBD2 (5 bases). The specimen was PBMCs. DNA of the CDR3: TGTGCCAGCAGTGGAGACCCGACTATGCCCAACACCGGGGAGCTGTTTTTT. This sequence encodes CASSGDPTMPNTGELFF.